The clone carrying this T cell receptor (beta chain) has more than one count but fewer than ten. Its antigen is as yet unknown. These data come from a study of CD8+ T cells in alopecia areata. Study in general: Among treated patients, oral tofacitinib was administered at 5 to 10 mg twice daily. Notes on the study in general: Clarity of TCR sharing across patients fell short of that in mice, possibly HLA-related. Higher clonality than in normal scalp was seen in lesional scalp, especially alopecia totalis/universalis.

RNA was isolated and reverse transcribed to cDNA, the sequencing template. Libraries were prepared by immunoSEQ multiplex PCR; TCRdb keeps only in-frame clonotypes and omits some of them. Of a few hundred thousand clones listed, about 62% were seen once; the top ten hold about 0.88%. CDR3 size: 11 residues. CDR1 is MDHEN, CDR2 SYDVKM, per germline. V lost 7 bases to trimming and J lost 7 bases, with 11 bases between them. Sample treatment: oral pan-JAK inhibitor, 5-10 mg twice daily. PBMCs were stained for CD3, CD4 and CD8, and CD4+ and CD8+ T cells were sorted. The gene calls are TRBV28 and TRBJ2-7; D unresolved. This specimen consisted of CD4+ T cells sorted from blood, obtained at week 52, from a patient treated with tofacitinib. The TCR comes from a human donor with alopecia areata. The chain's CDR3 is CASTSAEEQYF. As DNA, the CDR3 is TGTGCCAGCACGTCGGCAGAAGAGCAGTACTTC.